The subject of this entry is one T cell receptor (beta chain). Antigen: not known. The data derive from a study of cytomegalovirus exposure and HLA in healthy donors. Study-wide results and limits: Using the classifier, cytomegalovirus status was reportedly diagnosed with high specificity and sensitivity. Researchers reported in a later analysis that common viral pathogens appeared linked to several top clusters. Apparent HLA restriction characterized most CMV-associated TCR beta chains in a later analysis.

A multiplex PCR was run with 60 Vbeta primers and 13 Jbeta primers. The data were produced by immunoSEQ multiplex PCR, yet TCRdb's version contains in-frame clones alone and is incomplete. The sample totals 45,000 to 60,000 clones. The source of this sequence is a woman aged 40 to 50 in good health and CMV-seronegative. Material for sequencing was PBMCs.

The DNA for the CDR3 is TGTGCCAGCAGTGGGGTCGGGACTCTCTACGAGCAGTACTTC. Encoded protein: CASSGVGTLYEQYF. The chain is built from TRBV27 and TRBJ2-7, with D perhaps matching TRBD2 (6 bases). V lost 5 bases to trimming and J lost 3 bases, with 14 bases between them. The germline V gene has CDR1 MNHEY and CDR2 SMNVEV (reference sequence). This CDR3 is 14 amino acids long.